The 32 T cell receptor beta chains reported below all come from one sample, sequenced in a study of shared clonotypes between healthy human individuals. TCRdb's copy holds only in-frame clones and misses some; the assay was immunoSEQ multiplex PCR. The table includes 2.3 million or so clones, 85% to 95% detected once. The sample comprised naive CD4+ T cells from PBMCs. Sample subset: CD45RA+ positively selected. The origin of the receptors is a man younger than 35 in good health. Some clones in this sample may be carry-over from other donors' samples.

The chain employs TRBV7-2 and TRBJ2-7; 9 bases line up with TRBD1. V gave up 4 bases and J gave up 2 bases; unmatched junction bases: 9. CDR1 and CDR2 (germline): SGHTA, FQGNSA. The CDR3 sequence is 16 residues long. CDR3: CASSSNFRTGAYEQYF. DNA for the CDR3: TGTGCCAGCAGCTCGAACTTTCGGACAGGGGCCTACGAGCAGTACTTC. The full variable domain, completed using reference TRBV7-2 and TRBJ2-7, is GAGVSQSPSNKVTEKGKDVELRCDPISGHTALYWYRQSLGQGLEFLIYFQGNSAPDKSGLPSDRFSAERTGGSVSTLTIQRTQQEDSAVYLCASSSNFRTGAYEQYFGPGTRLTVT.

The chain combines TRBV30 with TRBJ2-1; TRBD2 matches 11 bases. CDR1 and CDR2 from the germline V gene are GTSNPN and SVGIG (reference sequence). The CDR3 runs 15 residues. V gave up 4 bases and J gave up 7 bases; unmatched junction bases: 9. CDR3 in DNA: TGTGCCTGGATTCCACTAGCGGGAGTTCGGAATGAGCAGTTCTTC. It specifies CAWIPLAGVRNEQFF.

Only one count was recorded for this clone. The chain joins TRBV6-1 to TRBJ1-1; D unclear. Germline assignment: CDR1 MNHNS and CDR2 SASEGT. V shed 0 bases and J shed 10 bases, with 18 bases lying between them. There are 15 residues in the CDR3. The CDR3 loop is CASSEAAPREGGAFF. The DNA of the CDR3 is TGTGCCAGCAGTGAAGCCGCCCCCCGGGAGGGTGGAGCTTTCTTT.

This chain joins TRBV28 and TRBJ1-6; D gene ambiguous. V shed 6 bases and J shed 6 bases, with 6 bases lying between them. Per germline, CDR1 MDHEN and CDR2 SYDVKM. CDR3 size: 12 residues. The CDR3 spells CASRELNSPLHF. CDR3 coding DNA: TGTGCCAGCAGAGAACTTAATTCACCCCTCCACTTT.

J is TRBJ2-1 and V is TRBV19; 9 bases line up with TRBD2. The length of the CDR3 is 17 residues. Germline V gene data show CDR1 as LNHDA and CDR2 as SQIVND (reference sequence). V gave up 0 bases and J gave up 8 bases; unmatched junction bases: 11. The CDR3: CASSIEEKSGRSDEQFF. CDR3 coding DNA: TGTGCCAGTAGTATAGAGGAAAAAAGCGGGAGGAGCGATGAGCAGTTCTTC. Complete variable domain (other parts from reference TRBV19 and TRBJ2-1): DGGITQSPKYLFRKEGQNVTLSCEQNLNHDAMYWYRQDPGQGLRLIYYSQIVNDFQKGDIAEGYSVSREKKESFPLTVTSAQKNPTAFYLCASSIEEKSGRSDEQFFGPGTRLTVL.

This chain joins TRBV6-1 and TRBJ2-1; TRBD1 might be the D (5 bases). Trimming cost V 6 bases and J 6 bases, with 15 bases left between them. Germline V CDR1 and CDR2: MNHNS, SASEGT. This CDR3 is 14 amino acids long. The CDR3 nucleotides are TGTGCCAGCAGCGCGACAGTAACCAGCAATGAGCAGTTCTTC. It yields the protein CASSATVTSNEQFF.

This chain uses TRBV9 with TRBJ2-3, with a tentative D call TRBD2 (5 bases). CDR1 SGDLS and CDR2 YYNGEE come from the germline V gene. V lost 4 bases and J 6 bases, leaving 21 bases between the germline ends. This CDR3 spans 16 amino acids. CDR3 protein: CASSPGREWERDTQYF. The CDR3 bases are TGTGCCAGCAGCCCCGGAAGGGAGTGGGAACGTGATACGCAGTATTTT.

On this clone itself: Other DNA sequences in the same sample also yield this CDR3. This chain connects TRBV7-3 to TRBJ1-1; TRBD1 matches 8 bases. This CDR3 spans 15 amino acids. Germline loops: CDR1 SGHTA, CDR2 FQGTGA. With 4 bases clipped from V and 1 base from J, the junction kept 5 bases outside the gene matches. CDR3 DNA: TGTGCCAGCAGCTCCACCGGGACAGGGAACACTGAAGCTTTCTTT. Amino acids: CASSSTGTGNTEAFF. The whole variable domain, filled in from reference TRBV7-3 and TRBJ1-1, reads GAGVSQTPSNKVTEKGKYVELRCDPISGHTALYWYRQSLGQGPEFLIYFQGTGAADDSGLPNDRFFAVRPEGSVSTLKIQRTERGDSAVYLCASSSTGTGNTEAFFGQGTRLTVV.

The V call is TRBV7-2, the J call TRBJ1-4; D not certain. Germline assignment: CDR1 SGHTA and CDR2 FQGNSA. V lost 1 base, J lost 6 bases, and 12 bases lay in between. The CDR3 contains 15 residues. The CDR3 loop reads CASSLGRDGHEKLFF. As DNA, the CDR3 is TGTGCCAGCAGCTTAGGGAGAGATGGGCATGAAAAACTGTTTTTT.

The DNA for the CDR3 is TGTGCCAGCAGCAGCCTCAGGGGGCTGGCTGAAGCTTTCTTT. This translates into CASSSLRGLAEAFF. The genes are TRBV5-6 and TRBJ1-1; 8 nucleotides align to TRBD1. V was clipped by 4 bases and J by 6 bases; unmatched bases: 8. CDR3 length: 14 amino acids. Germline V lookup: CDR1 SGHDT, CDR2 YYEEEE.

The chain uses TRBV7-9 and TRBJ1-6, with 7 bases fitting TRBD1. Germline assignment: CDR1 SEHNR and CDR2 FQNEAQ (reference sequence). The CDR3 length is 14 residues. V lost 7 bases and J lost 9; bases outside the gene matches: 9. CDR3: CASTPDRSGSPLHF. CDR3 in DNA: TGTGCCAGCACCCCGGACAGGTCTGGTTCACCCCTCCACTTT.

This chain joins TRBV18 and TRBJ1-3; a possible D gene is TRBD1 (5 bases). The V gene's germline CDR1 is KGHSH and CDR2 LQKENI. This CDR3 comprises 14 residues. The V and J ends lost 6 bases and 4 bases respectively, with 13 bases between them. CDR3 protein: CASSPLGRGNTIYF. The CDR3, as DNA: TGTGCCAGCTCCCCGTTGGGGCGAGGAAACACCATATATTTT.

The chain joins TRBV28 to TRBJ2-7, with a weak D call TRBD2 (6 bases). Trimming pared 8 bases from V and 2 bases from J, leaving 19 bases between. The CDR3 is made up of 15 amino acids. Per the germline V gene, CDR1 is MDHEN and CDR2 is SYDVKM. CDR3 loop: CASGYRGAGAYEQYF. The CDR3 DNA reads TGTGCCAGCGGGTACCGCGGGGCTGGGGCCTACGAGCAGTACTTC.

The chain combines TRBV5-1 with TRBJ2-1; possibly TRBD1 for D (5 bases). The V end lost 1 base, the J end lost 9 bases, and 8 bases lay between the germline ends. The CDR3 totals 12 residues. CDR1 and CDR2 (germline): SGHRS, YFSETQ. The CDR3 is CASSLPGSEQFF. The DNA of the CDR3 is TGCGCCAGCAGCTTGCCAGGGTCTGAGCAGTTCTTC.

To note about this clone: An end of the junction differs from the germline gene, which may be a read error. The genes are TRBV7-9 and TRBJ2-7; possible D gene TRBD1, 6 bases. Germline CDR1 and CDR2: SEHNR and FQNEAQ (reference sequence). This CDR3 comprises 12 residues. In nucleotides, the CDR3 is TGTGCCAGCAGCTTAGCGTCGGATCGGGACACCTTC. Protein: CASSLASDRDTF.

V is TRBV19 and J is TRBJ1-5; D perhaps matches TRBD1 (5 bases). The CDR3 is made up of 17 amino acids. V was trimmed by 3 bases and J by 0 bases, leaving 15 bases between them. Per the germline V gene, CDR1 is LNHDA and CDR2 is SQIVND (reference sequence). CDR3 sequence (DNA): TGTGCCAGTAGTATCGGGCCCCACAGGATTAGCAATCAGCCCCAGCATTTT. This sequence encodes CASSIGPHRISNQPQHF. The full variable domain, with the rest looked up from reference TRBV19 and TRBJ1-5, is DGGITQSPKYLFRKEGQNVTLSCEQNLNHDAMYWYRQDPGQGLRLIYYSQIVNDFQKGDIAEGYSVSREKKESFPLTVTSAQKNPTAFYLCASSIGPHRISNQPQHFGDGTRLSIL.

This chain connects TRBV6-1 to TRBJ2-2, with 11 bases lining up with TRBD1. The CDR3 is made up of 16 amino acids. The germline CDR1 and CDR2 sequences are MNHNS and SASEGT. Germline trimming cut 4 bases from V and 4 bases from J; bases unmatched to any gene: 5. CDR3 in DNA: TGTGCCAGCAGTGGATCCGGGACAGGGGGCACCGGGGAGCTGTTTTTT. Residues: CASSGSGTGGTGELFF.

On this clone itself: Other DNA sequences in the sample encode the same CDR3. This chain uses TRBV5-1 with TRBJ2-2; unclear D gene. The germline gives CDR1 SGHRS, CDR2 YFSETQ. CDR3 size: 14 residues. Trimming stripped 2 bases from V and 0 bases from J, with 5 bases between. CDR3 bases: TGCGCCAGCAGCTTACAGTCGAACACCGGGGAGCTGTTTTTT. Translated: CASSLQSNTGELFF.

The chain links TRBV28 to TRBJ2-3; 9 nucleotides agree with TRBD2. CDR1 and CDR2 from the germline V gene are MDHEN and SYDVKM. V dropped 6 bases and J dropped 3; count of bases not matched to a gene: 13. This CDR3 is 17 amino acids long. The CDR3 nucleotides read TGTGCCAGCAGCCATAACGTCCTAGCGGGGAAGACAGATACGCAGTATTTT. Translation: CASSHNVLAGKTDTQYF.

The chain is built from TRBV7-8 and TRBJ2-5; 12 bases match TRBD2. Germline V lookup: CDR1 SGHVS, CDR2 FQNEAQ. The V segment lost 4 bases and the J segment 3 bases; nucleotides outside the gene matches: 21. The CDR3 extends over 21 amino acids. The CDR3 loop is CASSSQTSGSLLNWVKETQYF. CDR3 bases: TGTGCCAGCAGCTCCCAGACTAGCGGGAGCCTCTTGAACTGGGTTAAAGAGACCCAGTACTTC.

The rearrangement links TRBV28 to TRBJ1-1; possibly TRBD1 for D (5 bases). Per germline, CDR1 MDHEN and CDR2 SYDVKM. This CDR3 is 15 amino acids long. Trimming pared 0 bases from V and 8 bases from J, leaving 16 bases between. CDR3 coding DNA: TGTGCCAGCAGTTTATGGGGGGTAGGACGCCCGGAAGCTTTCTTT. This gives the protein CASSLWGVGRPEAFF.

The rearrangement joins TRBV19 to TRBJ2-5; the D gene is possibly TRBD2 (6 bases). This CDR3 is built from 12 residues. Germline assignment: CDR1 LNHDA and CDR2 SQIVND (reference sequence). Trimming stripped 5 bases from V and 4 bases from J, with 8 bases between. The CDR3 here is CASSVGGETQYF. In nucleotides, the CDR3 is TGTGCCAGTAGTGTGGGAGGAGAGACCCAGTACTTC.

The gene calls are TRBV6-1 and TRBJ2-1, with TRBD2 matching over 14 bases. The V and J ends lost 3 bases and 2 bases, in that order; junction bases with no gene match: 3. The CDR3 consists of 17 residues. In germline, CDR1 is MNHNS, CDR2 SASEGT. The CDR3 nucleotides read TGTGCCAGCAGTGAGGGACTAGCGGGAGTCGCCTACAATGAGCAGTTCTTC. This translates into CASSEGLAGVAYNEQFF.

The chain employs TRBV5-1 and TRBJ1-3; the D is unclear. V was trimmed by 0 bases and J by 2 bases, leaving 12 bases between them. The germline CDR1 and CDR2 sequences are SGHRS and YFSETQ. This CDR3 contains 16 residues. The CDR3 loop reads CASSLAPTAAGNTIYF. CDR3 bases: TGCGCCAGCAGCTTGGCCCCTACAGCCGCTGGAAACACCATATATTTT.

This chain uses TRBV18 with TRBJ2-2, with D maybe TRBD1 (6 bases). The CDR3 length is 15 residues. The V end lost 4 bases, the J end lost 5 bases, and 14 bases lay between the germline ends. The germline CDR1 and CDR2 sequences are KGHSH and LQKENI. Here the CDR3 reads CASSLSTGLTGELFF. CDR3 nucleotide sequence: TGTGCCAGCTCACTATCCACAGGGCTAACCGGGGAGCTGTTTTTT.

The chain joins TRBV7-9 to TRBJ1-4, with no clear D. This CDR3 contains 14 residues. With 8 bases removed from V and 0 bases from J, the gap between germline ends came to 10 bases. CDR1 SEHNR and CDR2 FQNEAQ come from the germline V gene (reference sequence). DNA of the CDR3: TGTGCCAGCGGCCCGGGTGCAACTAATGAAAAACTGTTTTTT. Its translation is CASGPGATNEKLFF.

This clone has only one observation. The V and J genes are TRBV29-1 and TRBJ2-6; 7 bases are a match to TRBD1. The CDR3 is 14 residues long. The trim removed 4 bases at V and 2 bases at J, leaving 2 bases unmatched. The V gene's germline CDR1 is SQVTM and CDR2 ANQGSEA. CDR3: CSVVTGAGANVLTF. CDR3 sequence (DNA): TGCAGCGTTGTAACAGGGGCTGGGGCCAACGTCCTGACTTTC. Full variable domain (rest looked up from reference TRBV29-1 and TRBJ2-6): SAVISQKPSRDICQRGTSLTIQCQVDSQVTMMFWYRQQPGQSLTLIATANQGSEATYESGFVIDKFPISRPNLTFSTLTVSNMSPEDSSIYLCSVVTGAGANVLTFGAGSRLTVL.

CDR3: CASSLPGRSYNEQFF. In nucleotides, the CDR3 is TGTGCCAGCAGCTTACCGGGAAGGTCCTACAATGAGCAGTTCTTC. The genes are TRBV7-6 and TRBJ2-1, with D perhaps TRBD2 (5 bases). V dropped 2 bases and J dropped 1 base, with 9 bases sitting between them. Germline values: CDR1 SGHVS, CDR2 FNYEAQ. The CDR3 extends over 15 amino acids. Full variable domain (outside the CDR3, taken from reference TRBV7-6 and TRBJ2-1): GAGVSQSPRYKVTKRGQDVALRCDPISGHVSLYWYRQALGQGPEFLTYFNYEAQQDKSGLPNDRFSAERPEGSISTLTIQRTEQRDSAMYRCASSLPGRSYNEQFFGPGTRLTVL.

The chain employs TRBV5-1 and TRBJ1-2; tentative D call: TRBD1 (5 bases). Trimming stripped 2 bases from V and 6 bases from J, with 11 bases between. The CDR3 is 13 amino acids. Per the germline V gene, CDR1 is SGHRS and CDR2 is YFSETQ. CDR3 sequence reads: CASSFLGPDGYTF. CDR3 DNA sequence: TGCGCCAGCAGCTTTTTGGGACCGGATGGCTACACCTTC.

This chain joins TRBV2 and TRBJ2-7; 9 bases fit TRBD1. The junction had 7 bases not matched to a gene; V was cut back by 7 bases and J by 3 bases. The CDR3 extends over 14 amino acids. CDR1 is SNHLY and CDR2 is FYNNEI in the germline V gene. The CDR3 DNA is TGTGCCAGCAACCGGGACAGGGAACACTACGAGCAGTACTTC. Encoded protein: CASNRDREHYEQYF.

The chain employs TRBV10-2 and TRBJ2-7; 9 positions agree with TRBD2. J was trimmed by 2 bases and V by 6 bases; bases with no gene match: 5. CDR1 is WSHSY, CDR2 SAAADI, per germline. The CDR3 sequence is 14 residues long. Written as DNA, the CDR3 is TGCGCCAGCAGCCTGACTAGCGGTACCTACGAGCAGTACTTC. Protein: CASSLTSGTYEQYF.

In the case of this clone: This CDR3 is also generated by other DNA sequences in the sample. The chain employs TRBV18 and TRBJ1-5; no firm D call. The CDR3 covers 14 residues. The V end lost 3 bases, the J end lost 5 bases, and 11 bases lay between the germline ends. CDR1 is KGHSH and CDR2 is LQKENI in the germline V gene. CDR3 sequence (DNA): TGTGCCAGCTCACCGGGGTTAGGAGATCAGCCCCAGCATTTT. This gives the protein CASSPGLGDQPQHF.